This T cell receptor (beta chain) was found in a study of shared clonotypes between healthy human individuals. Study findings and constraints: Clonotype sharing among donors likely depends on sequencing depth.

Concerning this clone: The antigen is unknown.

Recent acute infections and vaccinations were absent in the healthy HIV-negative adult donors. Those who donated, Caucasian adults without exception, all lived in Nashville, Tennessee. A deep-level run was used for the assay. TCRdb's table, derived via immunoSEQ multiplex PCR, lists solely in-frame clones and lacks some. This sample carries about 450,000 clones, around 75% of them seen once, and the ten largest clones take about 12%. Material for sequencing was PBMCs. This sequence was found in a woman aged 40 to 55 in good health. Some clones in this sample may be carry-over from other donors' samples.

The CDR3 loop reads CASSLLRGTHATNEKLFF. The DNA of the CDR3 is TGCGCCAGCAGCCTACTCCGAGGGACACACGCAACTAATGAAAAACTGTTTTTT. The chain employs TRBV4-1 and TRBJ1-4; D is perhaps TRBD1 (6 bases). CDR3 size: 18 residues. Germline V gives CDR1 MGHRA, CDR2 YSYEKL. The V end was cut by 4 bases, the J end by 0 bases, with 18 bases between.